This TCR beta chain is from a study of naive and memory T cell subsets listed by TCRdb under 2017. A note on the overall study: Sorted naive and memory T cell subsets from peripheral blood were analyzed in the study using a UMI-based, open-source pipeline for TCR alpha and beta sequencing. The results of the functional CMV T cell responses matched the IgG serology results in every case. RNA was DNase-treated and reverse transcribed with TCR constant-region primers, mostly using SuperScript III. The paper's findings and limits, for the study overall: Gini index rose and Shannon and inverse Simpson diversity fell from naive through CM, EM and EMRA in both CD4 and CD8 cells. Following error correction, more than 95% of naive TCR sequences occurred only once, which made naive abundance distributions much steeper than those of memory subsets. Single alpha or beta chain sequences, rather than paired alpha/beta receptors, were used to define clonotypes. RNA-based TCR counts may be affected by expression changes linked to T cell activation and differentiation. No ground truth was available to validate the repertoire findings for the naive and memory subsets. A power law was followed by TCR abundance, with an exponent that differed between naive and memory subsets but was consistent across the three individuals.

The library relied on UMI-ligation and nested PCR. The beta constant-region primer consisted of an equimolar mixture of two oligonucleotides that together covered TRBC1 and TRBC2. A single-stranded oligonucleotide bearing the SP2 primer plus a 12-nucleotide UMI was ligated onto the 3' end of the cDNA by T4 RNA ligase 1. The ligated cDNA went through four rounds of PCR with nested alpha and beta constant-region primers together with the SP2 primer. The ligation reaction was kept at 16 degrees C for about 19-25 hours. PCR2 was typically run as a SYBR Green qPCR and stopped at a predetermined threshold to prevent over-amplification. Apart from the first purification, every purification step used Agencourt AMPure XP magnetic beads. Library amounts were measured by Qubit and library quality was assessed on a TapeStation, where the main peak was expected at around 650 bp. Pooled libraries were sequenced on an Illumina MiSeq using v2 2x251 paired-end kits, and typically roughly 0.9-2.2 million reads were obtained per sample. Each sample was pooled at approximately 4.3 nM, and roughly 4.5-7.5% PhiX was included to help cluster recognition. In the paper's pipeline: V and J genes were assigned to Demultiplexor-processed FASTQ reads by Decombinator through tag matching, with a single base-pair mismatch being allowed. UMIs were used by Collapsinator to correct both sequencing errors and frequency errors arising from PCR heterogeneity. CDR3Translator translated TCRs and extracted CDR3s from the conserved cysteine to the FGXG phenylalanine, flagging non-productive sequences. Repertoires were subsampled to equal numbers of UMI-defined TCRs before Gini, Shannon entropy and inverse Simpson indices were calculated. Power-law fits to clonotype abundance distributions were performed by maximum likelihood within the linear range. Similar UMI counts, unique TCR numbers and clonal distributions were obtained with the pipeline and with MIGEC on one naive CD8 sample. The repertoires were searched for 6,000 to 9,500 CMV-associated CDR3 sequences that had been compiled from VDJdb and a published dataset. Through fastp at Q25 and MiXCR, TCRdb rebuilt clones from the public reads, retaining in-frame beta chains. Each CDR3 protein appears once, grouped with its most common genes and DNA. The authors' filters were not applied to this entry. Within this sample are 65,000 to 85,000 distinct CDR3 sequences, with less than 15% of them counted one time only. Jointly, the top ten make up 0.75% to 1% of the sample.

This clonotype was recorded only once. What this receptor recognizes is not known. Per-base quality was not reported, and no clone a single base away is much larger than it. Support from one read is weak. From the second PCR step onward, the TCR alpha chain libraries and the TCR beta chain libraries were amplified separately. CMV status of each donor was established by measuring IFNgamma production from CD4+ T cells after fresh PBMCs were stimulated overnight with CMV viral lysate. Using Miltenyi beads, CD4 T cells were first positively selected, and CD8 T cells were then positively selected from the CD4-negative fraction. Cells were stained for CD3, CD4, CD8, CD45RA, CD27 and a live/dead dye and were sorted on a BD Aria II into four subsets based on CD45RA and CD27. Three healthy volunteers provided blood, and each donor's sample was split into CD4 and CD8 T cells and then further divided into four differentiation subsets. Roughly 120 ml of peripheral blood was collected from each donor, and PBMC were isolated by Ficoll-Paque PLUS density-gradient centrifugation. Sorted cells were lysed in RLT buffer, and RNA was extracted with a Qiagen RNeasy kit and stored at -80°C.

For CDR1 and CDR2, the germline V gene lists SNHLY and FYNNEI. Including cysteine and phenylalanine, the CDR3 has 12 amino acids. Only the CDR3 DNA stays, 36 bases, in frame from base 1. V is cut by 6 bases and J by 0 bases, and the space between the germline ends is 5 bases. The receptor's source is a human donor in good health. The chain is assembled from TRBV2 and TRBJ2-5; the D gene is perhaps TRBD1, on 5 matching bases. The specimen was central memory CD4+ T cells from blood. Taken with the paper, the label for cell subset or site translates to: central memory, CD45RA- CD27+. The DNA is TGTGCCAGCAGGGACAACCAAGAGACCCAGTACTTC. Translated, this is CASRDNQETQYF.